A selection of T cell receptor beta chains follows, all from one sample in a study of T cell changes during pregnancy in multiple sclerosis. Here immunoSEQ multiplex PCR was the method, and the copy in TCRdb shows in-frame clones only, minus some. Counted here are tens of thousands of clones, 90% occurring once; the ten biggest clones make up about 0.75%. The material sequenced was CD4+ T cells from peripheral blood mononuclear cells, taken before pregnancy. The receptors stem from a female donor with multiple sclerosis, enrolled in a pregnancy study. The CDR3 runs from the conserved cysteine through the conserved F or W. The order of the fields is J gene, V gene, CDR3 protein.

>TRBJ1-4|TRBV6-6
CASSYRGPLEKLFF
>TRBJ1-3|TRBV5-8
CASSSNSIYF
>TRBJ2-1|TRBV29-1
CSVVVRGAYNEQFF
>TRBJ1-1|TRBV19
CASSISGPTEAFF
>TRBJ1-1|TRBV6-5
CASSSQGRWNTEAFF
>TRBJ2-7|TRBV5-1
CASSLLLAGKDEQYF
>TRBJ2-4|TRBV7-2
CASSLSLAGGTNIQYF
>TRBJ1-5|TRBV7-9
CASSLSDSNNQPQHF
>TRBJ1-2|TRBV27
CASSLKAGFDGGYTF
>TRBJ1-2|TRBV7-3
CASSSGQGGGYTF
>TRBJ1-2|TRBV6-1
CASRKDRGNVGGYTF
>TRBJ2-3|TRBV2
CASSVWGRGTDTQYF
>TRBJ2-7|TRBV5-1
CASTRTGGGYEQYF
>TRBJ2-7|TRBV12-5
CASGLVLRTGESFYEQYF
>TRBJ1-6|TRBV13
CASSSGQGSTYNSPLHF
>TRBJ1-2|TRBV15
CATSAPREVGSLLYGYTF
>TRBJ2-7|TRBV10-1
CASSGVAGAGGEQYF
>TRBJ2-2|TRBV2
CASTETGGNTGELFF
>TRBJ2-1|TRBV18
CASSTGSGSYNEQFF
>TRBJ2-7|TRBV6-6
CASTRDRGATSYEQYF
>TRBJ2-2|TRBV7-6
CASSLAAGATGELFF
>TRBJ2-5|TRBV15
CATSRGLAGLQETQYF
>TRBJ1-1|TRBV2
CASRGATGSKAFF
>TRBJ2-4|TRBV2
CASSWGEGRIAKNIQYF
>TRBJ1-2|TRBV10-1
CASSGAGRNTNYGYTF
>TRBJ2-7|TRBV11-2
CASSLSGSSYEQYF
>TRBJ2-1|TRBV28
CASSLFTRVDYNEQFF
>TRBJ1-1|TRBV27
CASSVQGWDTEAFF
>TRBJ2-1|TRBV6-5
CASSPLGQGENEQFF
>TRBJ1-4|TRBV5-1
CASSLRTGEEKLFF
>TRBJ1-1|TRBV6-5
CASSTSGHLNTEAFF
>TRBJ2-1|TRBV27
CASSLLGGGTSGYNEQFF
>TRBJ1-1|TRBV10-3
CAISVGQLLNTEAFF
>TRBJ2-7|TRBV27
CASSLNRDHEQYF
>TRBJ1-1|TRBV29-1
CSVDYQPGVNTEAFF
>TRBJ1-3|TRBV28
CASRGGTSPSGNTIYF
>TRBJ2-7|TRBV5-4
CASSYPGLAGYEQYF
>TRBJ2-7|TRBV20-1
CSAAGPGEQYF
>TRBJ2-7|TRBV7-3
CASSPSIRDEQYF
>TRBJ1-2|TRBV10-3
CAISDSRQGYGYTF